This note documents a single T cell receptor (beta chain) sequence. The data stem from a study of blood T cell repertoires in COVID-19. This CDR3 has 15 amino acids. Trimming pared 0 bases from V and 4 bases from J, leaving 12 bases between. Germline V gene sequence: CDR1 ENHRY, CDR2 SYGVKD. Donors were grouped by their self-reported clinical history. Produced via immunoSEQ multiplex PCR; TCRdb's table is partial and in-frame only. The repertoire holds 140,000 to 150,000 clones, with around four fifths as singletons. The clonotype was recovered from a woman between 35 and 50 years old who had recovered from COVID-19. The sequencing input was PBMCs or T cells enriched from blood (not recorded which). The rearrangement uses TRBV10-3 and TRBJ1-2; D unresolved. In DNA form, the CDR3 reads TGTGCCATCAGTGAGTCGATTGGCGGTTTCTATGGCTACACCTTC. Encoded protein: CAISESIGGFYGYTF.